These 11 T cell receptor beta chains were sequenced from one sample in a study of cytomegalovirus exposure and HLA in healthy donors. Primers included in the PCR were 60 Vbeta and 13 Jbeta primers. This table comes from immunoSEQ multiplex PCR, and its TCRdb copy is limited to in-frame clones, with some not included. The data contain roughly 150,000 clones, about 80% of them singletons. The source material was PBMCs. These receptors were collected from a man younger than 40 in good health and CMV-seronegative.

The gene calls are TRBV6-5 and TRBJ2-2; D gene ambiguous. The germline V gene has CDR1 MNHEY and CDR2 SVGAGI. This CDR3 is built from 11 residues. Trimming pared 4 bases from V and 7 bases from J, leaving 4 bases between. CDR3 loop: CASSWSGELFF. The CDR3 nucleotides read TGTGCCAGCAGTTGGAGCGGGGAGCTGTTTTTT.

Details on this clone: The sample holds other DNA sequences that translate to the same CDR3. The rearrangement uses TRBV7-9 and TRBJ2-2; no clear D. V lost 3 bases and J 2 bases, leaving 4 bases between the germline ends. Germline V CDR1 and CDR2: SEHNR, FQNEAQ (reference sequence). The CDR3 is 13 amino acids. In nucleotides, the CDR3 is TGTGCCAGCAGCTTGCGCAACACCGGGGAGCTGTTTTTT. The encoded protein is CASSLRNTGELFF.

This clone was recorded a few times. The CDR3 spells CASSLSAGNTEAFF. DNA for the CDR3: TGCGCCAGCAGCTTGTCGGCAGGGAACACTGAAGCTTTCTTT. The rearrangement joins TRBV5-1 to TRBJ1-1; unclear D gene. CDR1 is SGHRS, CDR2 YFSETQ, per germline. V gave up 1 base and J gave up 1 base, with 8 bases separating them. The CDR3 has 14 residues.

This clone was recorded once. This chain connects TRBV13 to TRBJ1-3; D perhaps matches TRBD1 (6 bases). Germline V lookup: CDR1 PRHDT, CDR2 FYEKMQ (reference sequence). The V end lost 5 bases, the J end lost 3 bases, and 20 bases lay between the germline ends. The length of the CDR3 is 17 residues. For the CDR3, the DNA is TGTGCCAGCAGCCTCCGGGACATGCCCTCCGGTGGAAACACCATATATTTT. It codes for CASSLRDMPSGGNTIYF.

This chain links TRBV7-2 with TRBJ2-5; maybe TRBD1 (6 bases). The end of the DNA fits TRBJ2-7 better, so the J call may be wrong. From germline, CDR1 is SGHTA and CDR2 FQGNSA. This CDR3 spans 14 amino acids. CDR3 region: CASSLEWTAYEQYF. The CDR3 DNA is TGTGCCAGCAGCTTAGAGTGGACAGCCTACGAGCAGTACTTC.

The V call is TRBV28, the J call TRBJ2-7; 7 nucleotides agree with TRBD2. The V and J ends lost 2 bases and 7 bases, in that order; junction bases with no gene match: 8. This CDR3 comprises 14 residues. Per the germline V gene, CDR1 is MDHEN and CDR2 is SYDVKM. The CDR3 DNA follows: TGTGCCAGCAGTTTAGCTAGCGGCTTGGGGGAGCAGTACTTC. Residues: CASSLASGLGEQYF.

This chain links TRBV6-1 with TRBJ1-4, with TRBD1 matching over 8 bases. This CDR3 region has 14 residues. CDR1 is MNHNS, CDR2 SASEGT, per germline. The V gene end was trimmed by 6 bases and the J gene end by 8 bases; junction bases not matched to a gene: 8. The CDR3, as DNA: TGTGCCAGCAGGACCCAGGGGGCAAGCGAAAAACTGTTTTTT. Residues: CASRTQGASEKLFF.

This clone was seen only once. CDR3 sequence reads: CASSPRLAGSTDTQYF. CDR3 coding DNA: TGTGCCAGCAGCCCCCGACTAGCGGGGAGCACAGATACGCAGTATTTT. The chain recombines TRBV5-4 with TRBJ2-3; 11 bases match TRBD2. CDR3 length: 16 amino acids. V shed 4 bases, J shed 0 bases, and the junction held 4 bases outside the gene matches. Germline V lookup: CDR1 SGHNT, CDR2 YYREEE (reference sequence).

This clone has ten or more counts. The CDR3 DNA follows: TGTGCCAGCAGCTTATTGGGAGCCGCGAGGGAGGGAGATGGAGATACGCAGTATTTT. It encodes CASSLLGAAREGDGDTQYF. The chain is built from TRBV7-9 and TRBJ2-3; 7 bases map to TRBD2. V shed 2 bases and J 5 bases; nucleotides not matched to a gene: 19. The CDR3 has 19 residues. Germline assignment: CDR1 SEHNR and CDR2 FQNEAQ (reference sequence).

The V call is TRBV2, the J call TRBJ2-2; TRBD2 matches at 12 bases. V shed 6 bases, J shed 6 bases, and the junction held 2 bases outside the gene matches. From germline, CDR1 is SNHLY and CDR2 FYNNEI. CDR3 size: 14 residues. The CDR3 DNA sequence: TGTGCCAGCAGGACTAGCGGGAGAGCCGGGGAGCTGTTTTTT. This encodes CASRTSGRAGELFF.

The rearrangement uses TRBV10-3 and TRBJ1-3, with 7 bases identical to TRBD1. The CDR3 length is 13 residues. J lost 4 bases, V lost 6 bases, and 3 bases had no gene match. Per the germline V gene, CDR1 is ENHRY and CDR2 is SYGVKD. DNA for the CDR3: TGTGCCATCAGATCGGGACAGGGAAACACCATATATTTT. Translating gives CAIRSGQGNTIYF.